The 8 T cell receptor beta chains in this list originate from one sample, sequenced in a study of CD8 T cells in ankylosing spondylitis. In TCRdb, the 5' RACE reads were re-called with MiXCR into one record per CDR3 protein. Of about 270,000 distinct CDR3 sequences listed, roughly 32% are singletons. Sequencing input: blood, either unsorted or a sorted T cell fraction (not recorded which). The receptors shown here come from a male donor with ankylosing spondylitis or in good health (not recorded which).

CDR3 sequence reads: CASSLSNWAGELFF. The CDR3 region has the DNA TGTGCCAGCAGCTTAAGTAATTGGGCCGGGGAGCTGTTTTTT. The chain combines TRBV11-2 with TRBJ2-2; no clear D gene. Germline CDR1 and CDR2: SGHAT and FQNNGV. CDR3 length: 14 amino acids. The V gene lost 2 bases and the J gene lost 6 bases, with 10 bases spanning the gap.

The chain is built from TRBV6-5 and TRBJ2-7; D is perhaps TRBD1 (6 bases). Germline CDR1 is MNHEY and CDR2 is SVGAGI. V was pared by 0 bases and J by 2 bases, with 8 bases between. The CDR3 has 14 residues. The DNA for the CDR3 is TGTGCCAGCAGTTACTCGGACAGACCCTACGAGCAGTACTTC. Translating gives CASSYSDRPYEQYF.

This chain uses TRBV20-1 with TRBJ1-3; D call uncertain. The V end was cut by 3 bases, the J end by 2 bases, with 20 bases between. From germline, CDR1 is DFQATT and CDR2 SNEGSKA (reference sequence). This CDR3 contains 17 residues. CDR3 sequence reads: CSARVGQPRSPGNTIYF. The CDR3 DNA reads TGCAGTGCTAGGGTAGGGCAGCCTCGCTCGCCTGGAAACACCATATATTTT.

J is TRBJ2-7 and V is TRBV20-1; 10 bases agree with TRBD1. Germline V gives CDR1 DFQATT, CDR2 SNEGSKA (reference sequence). The CDR3 spans 12 residues. The CDR3 nucleotides are TGCAGCCTAGAGGGGACAGGGGAAATTGAGTACTTC. Translating gives CSLEGTGEIEYF.

The sample holds a few counts of this clonotype. The rearrangement joins TRBV29-1 to TRBJ2-7; perhaps TRBD2 as D (7 bases). V shed 4 bases and J shed 13 bases, with 20 bases lying between them. This CDR3 spans 12 amino acids. Germline CDR1 and CDR2: SQVTM and ANQGSEA. This chain's CDR3 is CSVVVAGAPLYF. CDR3 nucleotide sequence: TGCAGCGTTGTTGTGGCGGGGGCCCCCCTATACTTC.

This clonotype was observed many times. V gene TRBV12-3 or TRBV12-4 combines with J gene TRBJ1-2; D not certain. There are 12 residues in the CDR3. The V end lost 5 bases, the J end lost 2 bases, and 6 bases lay between the germline ends. The CDR3 DNA is TGTGCCAGCAGTAAAGGGAACTATGGCTACACCTTC. Protein sequence: CASSKGNYGYTF.

CDR3: CAIRGQGAADTEAFF. CDR3 DNA: TGTGCCATCAGGGGACAGGGGGCGGCGGACACTGAAGCTTTCTTT. This chain links TRBV10-3 with TRBJ1-1, with TRBD1 identical over 12 bases. The germline gives CDR1 ENHRY, CDR2 SYGVKD. The CDR3 is 15 residues long. Trimming took 6 bases from V and 3 from J; bases not matched to a gene: 5.

This rearrangement joins TRBV12-3 or TRBV12-4 to TRBJ2-7, with D hard to call. Trimming shortened V by 8 bases and J by 0 bases, and 14 bases separated the two germline ends. The CDR3 totals 14 residues. In DNA, the CDR3 is TGTGCCAGCGCGGATGAGGCACTCTCCTACGAGCAGTACTTC. Encoded protein: CASADEALSYEQYF.